One and the same sample provided the 10 T cell receptor beta chains below, sequenced in a study of cytomegalovirus exposure and HLA in healthy donors (dated by TCRdb to about 2017). The library was generated by the immunoSEQ multiplex PCR assay. For the multiplex PCR, a mixture combining 60 forward primers for TCR Vbeta segments and 13 reverse primers for TCR Jbeta segments was used. In its TCRdb copy, this immuneACCESS table keeps in-frame sequences only and misses some clones. Where compared with another copy, unresolved V genes explain less than half of these, and the others have no known cause. The sample contains approximately 110,000 clones, over 65% of them found a single time. Jointly, the top ten make up approximately 5% of the sample. Sequenced input: PBMCs. The receptors stem from a woman aged 25 to 39 in good health and CMV-seropositive.

This clone occurred a few times. The chain has TRBV13 and TRBJ1-4; 8 nucleotides agree with TRBD1. Germline CDR1 PRHDT, CDR2 FYEKMQ (reference sequence). The CDR3 runs 15 residues. The ends lost 4 bases at V and 8 bases at J; junction bases unmatched: 9. The CDR3 sequence: CASSSGTGLREKLFF. The CDR3 coding sequence is TGTGCCAGCAGCTCCGGGACAGGACTTCGAGAAAAACTGTTTTTT.

The chain links TRBV9 to TRBJ2-6; 7 positions agree with TRBD1. Germline loops: CDR1 SGDLS, CDR2 YYNGEE. The CDR3 consists of 17 residues. Germline trimming cut 4 bases from V and 0 bases from J; bases unmatched to any gene: 7. CDR3 protein: CASSPRTGSSGANVLTF. The CDR3 DNA follows: TGTGCCAGCAGCCCCAGGACAGGTAGCTCTGGGGCCAACGTCCTGACTTTC.

The chain couples TRBV5-1 to TRBJ2-3, with 7 bases identical to TRBD1. Germline V gives CDR1 SGHRS, CDR2 YFSETQ. The CDR3 has 17 amino acids. J lost 4 bases, V lost 0 bases, and 11 bases had no gene match. CDR3 nucleotides: TGCGCCAGCAGCTTGGGAATATCAAACAGGGGAGCAGATACGCAGTATTTT. This encodes CASSLGISNRGADTQYF.

This clone has a single count. The chain has TRBV5-8 and TRBJ1-1, with 8 bases that match TRBD1. The germline V gene encodes CDR1 SGHTS and CDR2 YDEGEE. The junction had 6 bases not matched to a gene; V was cut back by 0 bases and J by 2 bases. The CDR3 runs 16 residues. CDR3 DNA sequence: TGTGCCAGCAGCTTGGTGGGGACAGGAGGAAACACTGAAGCTTTCTTT. Its translation: CASSLVGTGGNTEAFF. Supplemented by reference TRBV5-8 and TRBJ1-1, the full variable domain reads EAGVTQSPTHLIKTRGQQATLRCSPISGHTSVYWYQQALGLGLQFLLWYDEGEERNRGNFPPRFSGRQFPNYSSELNVNALELEDSALYLCASSLVGTGGNTEAFFGQGTRLTVV.

V usage is TRBV10-3 and J usage is TRBJ2-2, with a tentative D call TRBD2 (5 bases). The ends were cut back, 5 bases at V and 0 bases at J, with 16 bases in the middle. Germline V gene sequence: CDR1 ENHRY, CDR2 SYGVKD. The CDR3 is 17 amino acids. CDR3 region: CAISPRTGITNTGELFF. CDR3 sequence (DNA): TGTGCCATCAGTCCCAGGACCGGGATAACGAACACCGGGGAGCTGTTTTTT.

The genes are TRBV18 and TRBJ2-5; D gene unclear. V was clipped by 3 bases and J by 6 bases, with 14 bases between them. This CDR3 is 14 amino acids long. Per the germline V gene, CDR1 is KGHSH and CDR2 is LQKENI. CDR3 in amino acids: CASSPSHSKQTQYF. In nucleotides, the CDR3 is TGTGCCAGCTCACCTTCTCATAGCAAGCAGACCCAGTACTTC.

This clone was counted only a few times. This chain uses TRBV6-1 with TRBJ1-1; D gene ambiguous. CDR3 length: 15 residues. The V end lost 5 bases, the J end lost 4 bases, and 17 bases lay between the germline ends. The germline V gene encodes CDR1 MNHNS and CDR2 SASEGT. This chain's CDR3 is CASSPRGREGTEAFF. CDR3 nucleotides: TGTGCCAGCAGTCCTCGAGGGAGGGAGGGCACTGAAGCTTTCTTT.

The chain carries TRBV6-1 and TRBJ1-2, with 9 bases aligning to TRBD1. The CDR3 spans 13 residues. Germline CDR1 reads MNHNS; CDR2 reads SASEGT. V lost 4 bases, J lost 8 bases, and 5 bases stayed unmatched. This CDR3 reads CASSVRQGGGYTF. For the CDR3, the DNA is TGTGCCAGCAGTGTAAGACAGGGGGGAGGCTACACCTTC.

The rearrangement joins TRBV9 to TRBJ2-1; 7 bases fit TRBD1. The V gene end was trimmed by 0 bases and the J gene end by 3 bases; junction bases not matched to a gene: 6. CDR1 is SGDLS, CDR2 YYNGEE, per germline. This CDR3 comprises 16 residues. Written as DNA, the CDR3 is TGTGCCAGCAGCGTAGACGGTAGGGGGCTCTACAATGAGCAGTTCTTC. Its protein is CASSVDGRGLYNEQFF.

This chain uses TRBV6-5 with TRBJ2-3; D not certain. Per the germline V gene, CDR1 is MNHEY and CDR2 is SVGAGI. V shed 0 bases and J shed 7 bases, with 8 bases lying between them. The CDR3 is made up of 13 amino acids. CDR3 sequence: CASSYSPRHTQYF. In nucleotides, the CDR3 is TGTGCCAGCAGTTACTCCCCCAGGCATACGCAGTATTTT.